One and the same sample provided the 2 T cell receptor beta chains below, sequenced in a study of human versus mouse CDR3 diversity and MHC coevolution. Data came from immunoSEQ multiplex PCR; TCRdb stores just in-frame clones and leaves some out. Seen here are 60,000 to 95,000 clones, roughly 92% observed once, and the top ten hold less than 0.16%. The sequencing input was naive CD4+ T cells from blood. Subset defined: CD45RO-negative CD62L-positive naive CD4 T cells. The receptors shown here come from a person between 25 and 70 years old in good health.

This chain connects TRBV27 to TRBJ1-3, with TRBD1 as a possible D gene (6 bases). CDR1 and CDR2 from the germline V gene are MNHEY and SMNVEV (reference sequence). CDR3 length: 13 amino acids. The V end lost 2 bases, the J end lost 4 bases, and 6 bases lay between the germline ends. CDR3 DNA: TGTGCCAGCAGTTTAGGGGGCGGAAACACCATATATTTT. Amino acids: CASSLGGGNTIYF.

V usage is TRBV30 and J usage is TRBJ2-7; 7 bases are a match to TRBD1. Per germline, CDR1 GTSNPN and CDR2 SVGIG (reference sequence). The CDR3 contains 13 residues. The ends lost 4 bases at V and 7 bases at J; junction bases unmatched: 10. The CDR3 DNA is TGTGCCTGGAAGAGACAGGGAGCCTTGGAGCAGTACTTC. Its translation: CAWKRQGALEQYF. The full variable domain, completed using reference TRBV30 and TRBJ2-7, is SQTIHQWPATLVQPVGSPLSLECTVEGTSNPNLYWYRQAAGRGLQLLFYSVGIGQISSEVPQNLSASRPQDRQFILSSKKLLLSDSGFYLCAWKRQGALEQYFGPGTRLTVT.